The 8 T cell receptor beta chains in this list originate from one sample, sequenced in a study of blood T cells in healthy people across ages. A sample-barcoded 5' primer and a J-beta primer mix were used in a second PCR of roughly 6 to 11 cycles. TCRdb independently ran MiXCR on the 5' RACE reads; one entry per CDR3 protein. Among some 1.6 million distinct CDR3 sequences listed, 30% to 40% were seen once. Specimen: blood. These receptors were taken from a young woman in good health.

The genes are TRBV9 and TRBJ2-1, with 16 bases fitting TRBD2. V trimming: 3 bases; J trimming: 7 bases; junction bases outside the gene matches: 13. Germline V gene sequence: CDR1 SGDLS, CDR2 YYNGEE. The CDR3 consists of 19 residues. The CDR3 reads CASSAKPGLAGGQANEQFF. CDR3 bases: TGTGCCAGCAGCGCGAAACCGGGACTAGCGGGGGGGCAGGCGAATGAGCAGTTCTTC.

The chain couples TRBV19 to TRBJ2-1, with 12 bases aligning to TRBD2. Trimming cost V 5 bases and J 6 bases; bases outside gene matches: 11. The CDR3 totals 17 residues. From germline, CDR1 is LNHDA and CDR2 SQIVND (reference sequence). The CDR3 protein is CASSQRLAGATINEQFF. The CDR3 DNA reads as TGTGCCAGTAGTCAAAGACTAGCGGGAGCCACCATCAATGAGCAGTTCTTC. Drawing the rest from reference TRBV19 and TRBJ2-1, the complete variable domain is DGGITQSPKYLFRKEGQNVTLSCEQNLNHDAMYWYRQDPGQGLRLIYYSQIVNDFQKGDIAEGYSVSREKKESFPLTVTSAQKNPTAFYLCASSQRLAGATINEQFFGPGTRLTVL.

This rearrangement joins TRBV9 to TRBJ2-3, with 9 bases identical to TRBD2. CDR1 and CDR2 (germline): SGDLS, YYNGEE. V dropped 0 bases and J dropped 5; count of bases not matched to a gene: 4. CDR3 length equals 15 residues. The CDR3 spells CASSVGGGARDTQYF. In nucleotides, the CDR3 is TGTGCCAGCAGCGTAGGCGGGGGGGCCAGAGATACGCAGTATTTT.

This chain uses TRBV20-1 with TRBJ2-7; 10 bases match TRBD1. Germline CDR1 is DFQATT and CDR2 is SNEGSKA (reference sequence). This CDR3 region has 16 residues. V lost 0 bases to trimming and J lost 4 bases; unmatched junction nucleotides: 9. CDR3 loop: CSARDSGGQGLYEQYF. Here the CDR3 DNA reads TGCAGTGCTAGAGATTCTGGGGGACAGGGGTTGTACGAGCAGTACTTC.

This clonotype has more than one count but fewer than ten. The genes are TRBV20-1 and TRBJ2-3; D unclear. There are 14 residues in the CDR3. Germline CDR1 DFQATT, CDR2 SNEGSKA (reference sequence). V lost 4 bases and J 4 bases, leaving 15 bases between the germline ends. CDR3 region: CSAISKLPPDTQYF. The CDR3 DNA reads TGCAGTGCTATATCAAAGCTACCCCCAGATACGCAGTATTTT.

V is TRBV27 and J is TRBJ2-5; D remains unclear. Deletions cut 6 bases from V and 13 bases from J, with 21 bases between. The germline V gene has CDR1 MNHEY and CDR2 SMNVEV (reference sequence). The CDR3 runs 13 residues. This CDR3 is CASSTDRVARPYF. The CDR3 DNA is TGTGCCAGCAGCACTGATAGGGTCGCGCGGCCGTACTTC.

The chain combines TRBV12-3 or TRBV12-4 with TRBJ2-3; possible D gene TRBD2, 5 bases. Trimming took 4 bases from V and 3 from J, leaving 11 bases between them. This CDR3 has 14 residues. DNA for the CDR3: TGTGCCAGCAGTTGGTCGGGATTTACAGATACGCAGTATTTT. It translates to CASSWSGFTDTQYF.

The sample holds a few counts of this clonotype. V gene TRBV20-1 combines with J gene TRBJ2-7, with 9 bases aligning to TRBD1. The V and J ends lost 0 bases and 4 bases, in that order; junction bases with no gene match: 13. This CDR3 region has 17 residues. Germline loops: CDR1 DFQATT, CDR2 SNEGSKA (reference sequence). The CDR3 bases are TGCAGTGCTAGAGATTTGGACAGGGGCCAAGCCCTTTACGAGCAGTACTTC. Amino acid sequence: CSARDLDRGQALYEQYF.